Given below is one T cell receptor (beta chain) in context. What it binds is unknown. J lost 0 bases, V lost 6 bases, and 4 bases had no gene match. Germline V gene lookup returns CDR1 MDHEN and CDR2 SYDVKM. This CDR3 region has 15 residues. Each CDR3 protein gets one entry after TCRdb re-called the reads with MiXCR. The table has some 180,000 distinct CDR3 sequences, about 15% seen once. The sample comes from a study of T cell repertoires in cytomegalovirus infection. The study's findings and limits: Dominating the ex vivo response were TCR beta clonotypes that were CMV-specific and HLA-C-restricted. Cumulative frequency of public TCR beta families picked out carriers of CMV plus the relevant HLA.

The gene calls are TRBV28 and TRBJ2-2, with TRBD2 matching over 7 bases. Sequencing used CD8+ T cells from PBMCs. The sequence came from a human donor in good health (CMV status not recorded). Some clones in this sample may be carry-over from other donors' samples. CDR3 protein: CASRQGLSNTGELFF. The DNA for the CDR3 is TGTGCCAGCAGGCAGGGACTATCGAACACCGGGGAGCTGTTTTTT.